This T cell receptor (beta chain) emerged from a study of vaccination and CD4 T cells after COVID-19. Scientists ran DNA taken from cultured CD4+ T cells through the Oncomine TCR Beta short-read assay for sequencing. Extraction of genomic DNA was performed on cultured CD4+ T cells. TCRdb reprocessed the PCR reads with MiXCR, giving one entry per CDR3 protein. Among about 10,000 distinct CDR3 sequences, about 34% were seen once, and the ten largest hold 11% to 15%. Treatment meaning: approximately nine-day PBMC culture with coronavirus spike peptide pools or control peptides (ViraFEST assay). CD4+ T lymphocytes from the unexposed donor were collected before the COVID-19 pandemic (2011-2018). With 9.5 to 10 ug/ml peptide pools and around 9 IU/ml IL-2, PBMCs were cultured at about 2 million per well. Cultures got half-medium changes with IL-2 on days 3 and 7. Germline V lookup: CDR1 SGHAT, CDR2 FQNNGV. The CDR3 runs to 17 residues. With 5 bases clipped from V and 6 bases from J, the junction kept 9 bases outside the gene matches.

Worth noting for this clonotype: Its antigen is unknown.

What was sequenced was CD4+ T cells from blood, cultured in vitro. The clonotype comes from a human donor in good health. The chain couples TRBV11-2 to TRBJ2-5, with 16 bases matching TRBD2. The DNA of the CDR3 is TGTGCCAGCAGCCAGGGACTAGCGGGGGGGAGGGGGAAGACCCAGTACTTC. Its protein product is CASSQGLAGGRGKTQYF.